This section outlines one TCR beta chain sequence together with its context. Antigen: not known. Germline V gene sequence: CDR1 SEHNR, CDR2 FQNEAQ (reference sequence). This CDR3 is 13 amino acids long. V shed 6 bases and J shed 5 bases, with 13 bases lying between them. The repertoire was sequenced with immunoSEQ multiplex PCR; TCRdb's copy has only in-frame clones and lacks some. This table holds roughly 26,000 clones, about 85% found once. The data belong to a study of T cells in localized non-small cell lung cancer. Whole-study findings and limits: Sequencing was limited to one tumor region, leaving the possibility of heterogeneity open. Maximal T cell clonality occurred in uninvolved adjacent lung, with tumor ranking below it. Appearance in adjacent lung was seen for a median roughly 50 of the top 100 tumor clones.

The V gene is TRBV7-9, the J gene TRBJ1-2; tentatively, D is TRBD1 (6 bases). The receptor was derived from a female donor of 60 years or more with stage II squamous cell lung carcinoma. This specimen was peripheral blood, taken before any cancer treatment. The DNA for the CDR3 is TGTGCCAGCAGTAGAGGGGGGCGGTATGGCTACACCTTC. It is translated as CASSRGGRYGYTF.